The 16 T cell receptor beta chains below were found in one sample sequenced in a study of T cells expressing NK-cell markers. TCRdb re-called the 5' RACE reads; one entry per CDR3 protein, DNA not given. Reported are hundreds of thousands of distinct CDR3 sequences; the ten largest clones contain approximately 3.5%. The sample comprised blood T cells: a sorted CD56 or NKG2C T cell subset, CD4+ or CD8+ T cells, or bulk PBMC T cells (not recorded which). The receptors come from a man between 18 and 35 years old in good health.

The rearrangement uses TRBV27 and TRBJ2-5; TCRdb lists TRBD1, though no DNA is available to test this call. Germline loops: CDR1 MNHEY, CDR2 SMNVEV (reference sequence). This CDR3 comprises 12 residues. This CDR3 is CASRKGWQTQYF.

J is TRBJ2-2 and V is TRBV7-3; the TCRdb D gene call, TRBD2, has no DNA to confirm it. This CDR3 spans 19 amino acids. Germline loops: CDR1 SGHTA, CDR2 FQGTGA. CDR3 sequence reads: CASSPAGKGLPPNTGELFF.

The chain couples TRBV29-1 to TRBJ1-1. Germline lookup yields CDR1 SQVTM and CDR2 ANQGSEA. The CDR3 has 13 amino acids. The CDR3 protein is CSVEDLINTEAFF.

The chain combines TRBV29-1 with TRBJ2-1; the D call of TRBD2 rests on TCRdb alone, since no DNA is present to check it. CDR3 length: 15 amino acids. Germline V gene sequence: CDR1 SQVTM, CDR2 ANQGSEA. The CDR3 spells CSVLGGTSGHNEQFF.

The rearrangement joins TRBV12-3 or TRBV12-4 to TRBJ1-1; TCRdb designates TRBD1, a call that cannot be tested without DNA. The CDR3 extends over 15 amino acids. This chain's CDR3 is CASSAARGGSTEAFF.

The CDR3 region is CASRWGRKSGEQFF. J is TRBJ2-1 and V is TRBV27; with no DNA, the TCRdb D assignment of TRBD1 cannot be verified. CDR1 and CDR2 from the germline V gene are MNHEY and SMNVEV (reference sequence). This CDR3 comprises 14 residues.

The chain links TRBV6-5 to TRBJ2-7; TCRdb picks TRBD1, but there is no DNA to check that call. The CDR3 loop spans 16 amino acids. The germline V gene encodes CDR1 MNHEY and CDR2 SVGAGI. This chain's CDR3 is CASSRLMGASTYEQYF.

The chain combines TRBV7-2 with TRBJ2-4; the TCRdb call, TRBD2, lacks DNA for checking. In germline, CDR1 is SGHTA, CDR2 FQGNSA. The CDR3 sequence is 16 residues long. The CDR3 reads CASSLGLGPAKNIQYF.

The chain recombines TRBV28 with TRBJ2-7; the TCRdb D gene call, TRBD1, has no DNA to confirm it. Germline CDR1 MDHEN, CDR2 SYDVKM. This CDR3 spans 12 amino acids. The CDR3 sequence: CASSSGPGEQYF.

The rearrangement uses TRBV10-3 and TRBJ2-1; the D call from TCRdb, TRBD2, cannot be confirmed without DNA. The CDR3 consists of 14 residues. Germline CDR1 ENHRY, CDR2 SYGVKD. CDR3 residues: CAISVEREGHEQFF.

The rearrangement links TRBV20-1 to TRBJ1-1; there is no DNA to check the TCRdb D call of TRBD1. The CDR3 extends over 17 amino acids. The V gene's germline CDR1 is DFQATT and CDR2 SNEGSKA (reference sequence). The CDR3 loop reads CSARDGEGRVSNTEAFF.

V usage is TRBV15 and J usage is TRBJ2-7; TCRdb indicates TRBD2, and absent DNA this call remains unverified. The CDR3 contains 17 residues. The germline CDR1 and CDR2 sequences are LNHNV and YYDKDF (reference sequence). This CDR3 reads CATSTGLVVRGTYEQYF. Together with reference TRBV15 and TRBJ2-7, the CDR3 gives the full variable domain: DAMVIQNPRYQVTQFGKPVTLSCSQTLNHNVMYWYQQKSSQAPKLLFHYYDKDFNNEADTPDNFQSRRPNTSFCFLDIRSPGLGDTAMYLCATSTGLVVRGTYEQYFGPGTRLTVT.

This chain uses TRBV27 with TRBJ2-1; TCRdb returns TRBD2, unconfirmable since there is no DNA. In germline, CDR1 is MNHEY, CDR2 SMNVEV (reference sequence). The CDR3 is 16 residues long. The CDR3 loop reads CASSSLGTSGYNEQFF.

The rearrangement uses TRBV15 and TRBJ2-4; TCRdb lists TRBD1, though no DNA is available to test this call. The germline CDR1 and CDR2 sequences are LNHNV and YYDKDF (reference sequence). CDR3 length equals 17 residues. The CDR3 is CATSSPHGALAKNIQYF.

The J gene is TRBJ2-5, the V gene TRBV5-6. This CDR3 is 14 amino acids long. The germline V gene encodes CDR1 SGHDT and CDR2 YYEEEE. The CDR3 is CASSLSRVPETQYF.

CDR3 sequence: CAIEGQQGNEQFF. The chain links TRBV10-3 to TRBJ2-1; TCRdb designates TRBD1, a call that cannot be tested without DNA. Germline V CDR1 and CDR2: ENHRY, SYGVKD. The CDR3 is 13 residues long.